The 22 T cell receptor beta chains below were found in one sample sequenced in a study of blood T cell repertoires in COVID-19. TCRdb's copy holds only in-frame clones and misses some; the assay was immunoSEQ multiplex PCR. This sample has about 150,000 clones, with around 80% found just once. Source material: peripheral blood. These receptors were obtained from a woman aged 60-75 years with acute or convalescent COVID-19.

The chain carries TRBV19 and TRBJ1-2, with D possibly being TRBD1 (5 bases). Germline lookup yields CDR1 LNHDA and CDR2 SQIVND (reference sequence). Deletions cut 5 bases from V and 2 bases from J, with 18 bases between. The CDR3 loop spans 16 amino acids. The CDR3 bases are TGTGCCAGTAGTGCCCGTCTGGGGCAGCAGAACTATGGCTACACCTTC. Encoded protein: CASSARLGQQNYGYTF.

The V gene is TRBV5-4, the J gene TRBJ1-1; D is ambiguous. V dropped 0 bases and J dropped 10 bases, with 7 bases sitting between them. Germline V CDR1 and CDR2: SGHNT, YYREEE (reference sequence). There are 11 residues in the CDR3. The CDR3, as DNA: TGTGCCAGCAGCTTGGCCCTCGTAGCTTTCTTT. Its translation: CASSLALVAFF.

V usage is TRBV11-2 and J usage is TRBJ2-3, with 11 bases that match TRBD2. The V gene's germline CDR1 is SGHAT and CDR2 FQNNGV. The CDR3 has 17 residues. Trimming at V came to 5 bases and at J to 5 bases, leaving 12 bases not matched to a gene. DNA for the CDR3: TGTGCCAGCAGCCTACCGGCTAGCGGGGGGTCTAGAGATACGCAGTATTTT. It codes for CASSLPASGGSRDTQYF.

V is TRBV19 and J is TRBJ1-1; a weak D match, TRBD1 (5 bases). Trimming shortened V by 3 bases and J by 2 bases, and 7 bases separated the two germline ends. The CDR3 sequence is 13 residues long. Germline V gene data show CDR1 as LNHDA and CDR2 as SQIVND (reference sequence). The CDR3 sequence is CASSMQGNTEAFF. In DNA form, the CDR3 reads TGTGCCAGTAGTATGCAGGGAAACACTGAAGCTTTCTTT.

V is TRBV19 and J is TRBJ1-5, with 9 bases that match TRBD1. Germline CDR1 and CDR2: LNHDA and SQIVND (reference sequence). V was pared by 10 bases and J by 0 bases, with 4 bases of the junction left unmatched. This CDR3 has 14 amino acids. The CDR3 DNA is TGTGCCACAACAGGGGGCTATAGCAATCAGCCCCAGCATTTT. Translation gives CATTGGYSNQPQHF.

CDR3 coding DNA: TGTGCCAGCAGCCGACTAGCGGGGGGGCTTAATGAGCAGTTCTTC. This codes for CASSRLAGGLNEQFF. The chain joins TRBV6-2 or TRBV6-3 to TRBJ2-1; 14 nucleotides agree with TRBD2. The CDR3 is made up of 15 amino acids. Trimming took 6 bases from V and 7 from J; bases not matched to a gene: 5. Per germline, CDR1 MNHEY and CDR2 SVGEGT.

V gene TRBV7-9 combines with J gene TRBJ2-7; TRBD2 is a possible D gene (6 bases). Germline V CDR1 and CDR2: SEHNR, FQNEAQ (reference sequence). V was clipped by 5 bases and J by 2 bases, with 13 bases between them. The length of the CDR3 is 14 residues. This CDR3 reads CASSPRDFTYEQYF. In nucleotides, the CDR3 is TGTGCCAGCAGCCCGCGGGACTTTACCTACGAGCAGTACTTC.

The chain has TRBV7-2 and TRBJ1-1, with a possible D match to TRBD1 (5 bases). The ends were cut back, 7 bases at V and 1 base at J, with 10 bases in the middle. The CDR3 consists of 13 residues. The germline V gene encodes CDR1 SGHTA and CDR2 FQGNSA. This CDR3 reads CASIRTGNTEAFF. CDR3 coding DNA: TGTGCCAGCATCAGAACAGGGAACACTGAAGCTTTCTTT.

V and J are TRBV7-2 and TRBJ2-7; D is unclear. The CDR3 spans 11 residues. Per the germline V gene, CDR1 is SGHTA and CDR2 is FQGNSA. V was shortened by 5 bases and J by 0 bases, with 2 bases between the two germline ends. The CDR3 bases are TGTGCCAGCAGCCACTCCTACGAGCAGTACTTC. Translation: CASSHSYEQYF.

CDR3 DNA sequence: TGTGCCAGTAGTATTTGGTCAGGGCAGGCCACTGAAGCTTTCTTT. It codes for CASSIWSGQATEAFF. The chain couples TRBV19 to TRBJ1-1; D may be TRBD1 (5 bases). This CDR3 has 15 residues. Germline V gene sequence: CDR1 LNHDA, CDR2 SQIVND (reference sequence). The ends were cut back, 3 bases at V and 4 bases at J, with 15 bases in the middle.

The chain combines TRBV6-5 with TRBJ1-2, with 8 bases that match TRBD1. Looked up from germline, CDR1 is MNHEY and CDR2 is SVGAGI. V was pared by 6 bases and J by 8 bases, with 11 bases of the junction left unmatched. The CDR3 runs 14 residues. This CDR3 is CASRLTPTGDGYTF. For the CDR3, the DNA is TGTGCCAGCAGACTCACTCCGACAGGGGACGGCTACACCTTC.

This clone has a single count. This chain connects TRBV7-2 to TRBJ2-2; D is perhaps TRBD2 (5 bases). V was trimmed by 6 bases and J by 1 base, leaving 9 bases between them. The germline V gene encodes CDR1 SGHTA and CDR2 FQGNSA. The CDR3 spans 14 residues. CDR3 region: CASRPGENTGELFF. In DNA, the CDR3 is TGTGCCAGCAGACCCGGGGAGAACACCGGGGAGCTGTTTTTT.

The CDR3 spells CASSFAGGASDTQYF. For the CDR3, the DNA is TGTGCCAGCAGTTTTGCGGGGGGGGCCTCAGATACGCAGTATTTT. This chain connects TRBV28 to TRBJ2-3; 9 bases fit TRBD2. The germline V gene has CDR1 MDHEN and CDR2 SYDVKM. The trim removed 3 bases at V and 4 bases at J, leaving 5 bases unmatched. CDR3 length equals 15 residues.

This rearrangement joins TRBV28 to TRBJ2-3, with 7 bases that match TRBD1. Trimming at V came to 3 bases and at J to 3 bases, leaving 6 bases not matched to a gene. The CDR3 length is 15 residues. Germline values: CDR1 MDHEN, CDR2 SYDVKM. The CDR3 region has the DNA TGTGCCAGCAGTTTCAGCCAGGGGGAAACAGATACGCAGTATTTT. Its protein is CASSFSQGETDTQYF. Filled out from reference TRBV28 and TRBJ2-3, the complete variable domain reads DVKVTQSSRYLVKRTGEKVFLECVQDMDHENMFWYRQDPGLGLRLIYFSYDVKMKEKGDIPEGYSVSREKKERFSLILESASTNQTSMYLCASSFSQGETDTQYFGPGTRLTVL.

This clone occurred once. This chain joins TRBV7-9 and TRBJ1-4; a possible D gene is TRBD1 (6 bases). Germline lookup yields CDR1 SEHNR and CDR2 FQNEAQ (reference sequence). The V end lost 4 bases, the J end lost 6 bases, and 12 bases lay between the germline ends. This CDR3 has 14 amino acids. CDR3 sequence (DNA): TGTGCCAGCAGCTACTTTGCAGGGGATGAAAAACTGTTTTTT. Residues: CASSYFAGDEKLFF.

V and J are TRBV3-1 (or the pseudogene TRBV3-2) and TRBJ1-2; the match to TRBD1 covers 7 bases. Losses at the gene ends were 7 bases for V and 4 bases for J; bases not matched to a gene: 12. The CDR3 is made up of 15 amino acids. The germline V gene has CDR1 LGHDT and CDR2 YNNKEL (reference sequence). The CDR3 bases are TGTGCCAGCACCGACGAACAGGGGTTCTTCTATGGCTACACCTTC. Translation gives CASTDEQGFFYGYTF.

J is TRBJ2-3 and V is TRBV5-1; D may be TRBD1 (6 bases). The CDR3 length is 14 residues. Germline lookup yields CDR1 SGHRS and CDR2 YFSETQ. V shed 1 base and J shed 2 bases, with 8 bases lying between them. CDR3 in amino acids: CASSLYRDTDTQYF. Written as DNA, the CDR3 is TGCGCCAGCAGCTTGTACAGGGACACAGATACGCAGTATTTT. Supplemented by reference TRBV5-1 and TRBJ2-3, the full variable domain reads KAGVTQTPRYLIKTRGQQVTLSCSPISGHRSVSWYQQTPGQGLQFLFEYFSETQRNKGNFPGRFSGRQFSNSRSEMNVSTLELGDSALYLCASSLYRDTDTQYFGPGTRLTVL.

The chain couples TRBV7-8 to TRBJ1-6; tentatively, D is TRBD1 (6 bases). The CDR3 totals 18 residues. The V gene's germline CDR1 is SGHVS and CDR2 FQNEAQ. Trimming took off 5 bases at V and 0 bases at J, with 17 bases between the two ends. The CDR3 protein is CASSRTGPPSSYNSPLHF. The CDR3 DNA reads TGTGCCAGCAGCCGTACAGGGCCCCCAAGCTCCTATAATTCACCCCTCCACTTT.

This clone was seen only a few times. The V call is TRBV19, the J call TRBJ1-2, with 7 positions matching TRBD1. The CDR3 consists of 16 residues. Looked up from germline, CDR1 is LNHDA and CDR2 is SQIVND (reference sequence). V shed 5 bases, J shed 3 bases, and the junction held 12 bases outside the gene matches. The DNA of the CDR3 is TGTGCCAGTAGTTTCGGGCAGGGGGTTTCGTACTATGGCTACACCTTC. Residues: CASSFGQGVSYYGYTF. Using reference TRBV19 and TRBJ1-2 for the parts outside the CDR3, the full variable domain is DGGITQSPKYLFRKEGQNVTLSCEQNLNHDAMYWYRQDPGQGLRLIYYSQIVNDFQKGDIAEGYSVSREKKESFPLTVTSAQKNPTAFYLCASSFGQGVSYYGYTFGSGTRLTVV.

CDR3 DNA sequence: TGTGCCAGCAGCCTACGACTAGTTGAGCAGTTCTTC. Residues: CASSLRLVEQFF. The rearrangement uses TRBV7-2 and TRBJ2-1; D may be TRBD2 (6 bases). Germline CDR1 SGHTA, CDR2 FQGNSA. The V end was cut by 5 bases, the J end by 9 bases, with 11 bases between. This CDR3 comprises 12 residues.

The CDR3 DNA reads as TGTGCCAGCAGCGTCACTAGCACCGGGGAGCTGTTTTTT. It codes for CASSVTSTGELFF. The chain has TRBV9 and TRBJ2-2; D may be TRBD2 (5 bases). The germline CDR1 and CDR2 sequences are SGDLS and YYNGEE. The CDR3 length is 13 residues. V lost 2 bases and J 4 bases, leaving 6 bases between the germline ends. Together with reference TRBV9 and TRBJ2-2, the CDR3 gives the full variable domain: DSGVTQTPKHLITATGQRVTLRCSPRSGDLSVYWYQQSLDQGLQFLIQYYNGEERAKGNILERFSAQQFPDLHSELNLSSLELGDSALYFCASSVTSTGELFFGEGSRLTVL.

This chain uses TRBV30 with TRBJ2-1; 9 positions agree with TRBD2. The J segment lost 5 bases and the V segment lost 3 bases, leaving 8 bases of the junction unmatched. The CDR3 is 15 residues long. The germline CDR1 and CDR2 sequences are GTSNPN and SVGIG (reference sequence). The chain's CDR3 is CAWSPGTSLNNEQFF. The CDR3 coding sequence is TGTGCCTGGAGCCCCGGGACTAGCCTAAACAATGAGCAGTTCTTC.